These 20 T cell receptor beta chains were sequenced from one sample in a study of prognosis after radiotherapy for stage I lung cancer. By two-round multiplex PCR, the TCR beta CDR3 was amplified from genomic DNA. Each TRBV and TRBJ gene had its own primer in the first PCR round. TCRdb analysed the multiplex PCR reads with MiXCR anew, one entry per CDR3 protein. The profile shows about 26,000 distinct CDR3 sequences, approximately 29% of them singletons. This material consisted of PBMCs, taken before or after stereotactic body radiation therapy (not recorded which). The receptors stem from a donor at least 50 years old with non-small cell lung cancer.

On this clonotype: Sequence at one end of the junction differs from germline and may be a read error. The chain recombines TRBV5-1 with TRBJ2-3; D may be TRBD2 (5 bases). The CDR3 length is 14 residues. Germline CDR1 is SGHRS and CDR2 is YFSETQ. The CDR3 here is CSSSSGLDTDTQYF. Written as DNA, the CDR3 is TGCTCCAGCAGCTCTGGACTCGACACAGATACGCAGTATTTT.

This clonotype occurred many times. This chain connects TRBV5-1 to TRBJ1-6, with 9 bases that match TRBD1. CDR1 is SGHRS, CDR2 YFSETQ, per germline. The junction had 3 bases not matched to a gene; V was cut back by 4 bases and J by 10 bases. CDR3 length equals 13 residues. The CDR3 loop reads CASSMTGGSPLHF. CDR3 sequence (DNA): TGCGCCAGCAGCATGACAGGGGGATCACCCCTCCACTTT.

This clonotype was counted many times. V gene TRBV15 combines with J gene TRBJ2-3; D remains unclear. CDR1 LNHNV and CDR2 YYDKDF come from the germline V gene (reference sequence). V was cut by 1 base and J by 6 bases, with 5 bases left in between. The CDR3 length is 12 residues. The DNA for the CDR3 is TGTGCCACCAGCAGAGTCTTCGATACGCAGTATTTT. Translated, it gives CATSRVFDTQYF.

The genes are TRBV2 and TRBJ1-3; possible D gene TRBD1, 6 bases. CDR3 length: 15 amino acids. V gave up 6 bases and J gave up 6 bases, with 18 bases separating them. Germline V gene data show CDR1 as SNHLY and CDR2 as FYNNEI. The CDR3 protein is CASRPDRSSENTIYF. In nucleotides, the CDR3 is TGTGCCAGCAGACCTGACAGGTCCTCCGAAAACACCATATATTTT.

A remark on this clonotype: The junction and the germline gene differ at one end; a read error may be behind it. This sequence joins TRBV5-1 and TRBJ2-1; 10 bases map to TRBD2. Germline V lookup: CDR1 SGHRS, CDR2 YFSETQ. The CDR3 totals 17 residues. The CDR3 nucleotides read TGCGCCAGCAGCAGGTATGGTACTAGCGGGGAATACAATGAGCAGCTCTTC. It encodes CASSRYGTSGEYNEQLF.

This clonotype was detected ten times or more. The chain uses TRBV7-8 and TRBJ1-2, with TRBD1 identical over 8 bases. Trimming removed 5 bases from V and 4 bases from J; junction bases left unmatched: 9. Germline V gene lookup returns CDR1 SGHVS and CDR2 FQNEAQ. CDR3 length: 15 residues. CDR3 nucleotide sequence: TGTGCCAGCAGCCCAAGACAGGGGACGACCTATGGCTACACCTTC. Protein sequence: CASSPRQGTTYGYTF.

This clonotype was found a few times. A far more abundant clone sits one base away, making this likely a read error. This chain joins TRBV6-2 or TRBV6-3 and TRBJ1-6; 8 bases map to TRBD1. Germline CDR1 is MNHEY and CDR2 is SVGEGT. The V segment lost 5 bases and the J segment 3 bases; nucleotides outside the gene matches: 3. The CDR3 covers 15 residues. In DNA form, the CDR3 reads TGTGCCAGCAGTGCGACAGGGGACTATAATTCACCCCTCCACTTT. Protein product: CASSATGDYNSPLHF.

The chain combines TRBV28 with TRBJ2-7; D gene unclear. This CDR3 region has 15 residues. V was shortened by 6 bases and J by 7 bases, with 22 bases between the two germline ends. Germline CDR1 is MDHEN and CDR2 is SYDVKM. The CDR3 here is CASSPGVSRLVEQYF. CDR3 nucleotides: TGTGCCAGCAGCCCTGGGGTGAGTAGGTTAGTGGAGCAGTACTTC.

This clonotype was picked up many times. The chain uses TRBV6-1 and TRBJ2-3, with TRBD2 as a possible D gene (6 bases). The V and J ends lost 8 bases and 8 bases respectively, with 14 bases between them. CDR3 length equals 12 residues. The germline V gene has CDR1 MNHNS and CDR2 SASEGT. CDR3 region: CASGWVGGTQYF. CDR3 DNA sequence: TGTGCCAGCGGGTGGGTGGGGGGTACGCAGTATTTT.

In its sample, this clonotype was seen many times. A clone one base away is much larger, so this may be a read error. The chain combines TRBV19 with TRBJ1-3; 8 bases are shared with TRBD1. The CDR3 has 16 amino acids. The germline CDR1 and CDR2 sequences are LNHDA and SQIVND (reference sequence). The CDR3 DNA reads as TGTGCCGGTAGTCCGAGACAGGGGAGTACTGGAAACACCATATATTTT. Its protein is CAGSPRQGSTGNTIYF.

This clonotype was counted at least ten times. V usage is TRBV12-3 or TRBV12-4 and J usage is TRBJ2-2; the match to TRBD2 covers 12 bases. The trim removed 7 bases at V and 3 bases at J, leaving 3 bases unmatched. This CDR3 comprises 15 residues. CDR3: CASTPSGRDTGELFF. As DNA, the CDR3 is TGTGCCAGCACCCCTAGCGGGAGGGACACCGGGGAGCTGTTTTTT.

Ten or more counts support this clonotype. The V call is TRBV6-5, the J call TRBJ1-2, with D perhaps matching TRBD1 (5 bases). Germline-derived CDR1 and CDR2 are MNHEY and SVGAGI. The CDR3 loop spans 17 amino acids. Trimming took off 0 bases at V and 0 bases at J, with 14 bases between the two ends. This CDR3 is CASSYSGFGGTNYGYTF. CDR3 coding DNA: TGTGCCAGCAGTTACTCGGGGTTCGGGGGAACTAACTATGGCTACACCTTC.

As concerns this clonotype: The junction does not match germline at one end; this may be a read error. Written as DNA, the CDR3 is TGTGCCACCAGCGGAGCGGGAGCGGTTAATGAGCAGTTCTTC. Its translation is CATSGAGAVNEQFF. The chain links TRBV7-9 to TRBJ2-1; 8 bases are shared with TRBD2. The CDR3 is 14 amino acids. Germline V CDR1 and CDR2: SEHNR, FQNEAQ (reference sequence).

Many counts were recorded for this clonotype. The CDR3 does not close with the conserved phenylalanine or tryptophan, likely indicating a read error. The V call is TRBV3-1, the J call TRBJ1-6; D may be TRBD1 (6 bases). The V gene lost 4 bases and the J gene lost 5 bases, with 15 bases spanning the gap. The V gene's germline CDR1 is LGHDT and CDR2 YNNKEL (reference sequence). The CDR3 totals 16 residues. CDR3: CASSLQRGFNNSPLHL. CDR3 DNA: TGTGCCAGCAGCCTCCAAAGGGGGTTTAATAATTCACCCCTCCACCTT.

This clonotype was seen repeatedly, ten times or more. The rearrangement links TRBV20-1 to TRBJ2-6, with 7 bases aligning to TRBD1. V gave up 4 bases and J gave up 0 bases; unmatched junction bases: 9. Looked up from germline, CDR1 is DFQATT and CDR2 is SNEGSKA (reference sequence). The CDR3 has 17 amino acids. Here the CDR3 reads CSAIPGQVSSGANVLTF. CDR3 coding DNA: TGCAGTGCTATACCTGGACAGGTCAGCTCTGGGGCCAACGTCCTGACTTTC.

This clonotype was counted ten times or more. The CDR3 region has the DNA TGTGCCAGCACCTTAGAGGGGGGCGATGAGCAGTTCTTC. It translates to CASTLEGGDEQFF. This chain joins TRBV27 and TRBJ2-1, with D perhaps TRBD1 or TRBD2 (6 bases each). V lost 7 bases, J lost 8 bases, and 15 bases lay in between. This CDR3 spans 13 amino acids. The germline CDR1 and CDR2 sequences are MNHEY and SMNVEV (reference sequence).

This clonotype was found a few times. At one boundary the junction diverges from the germline segment, which might be a read error. The V gene is TRBV30, the J gene TRBJ2-1, with 7 bases aligning to TRBD1. Germline CDR1 and CDR2: GTSNPN and SVGIG (reference sequence). The CDR3 contains 15 residues. The CDR3 protein is CAWSPRDSFYNEQSF. In nucleotides, the CDR3 is TGTGCCTGGAGTCCCCGGGACAGTTTCTACAATGAGCAGTCCTTC.

This clonotype was seen repeatedly, ten times or more. The V call is TRBV7-9, the J call TRBJ2-2; 7 nucleotides agree with TRBD2. Germline V gene lookup returns CDR1 SEHNR and CDR2 FQNEAQ (reference sequence). The CDR3 is made up of 16 amino acids. V trimming: 7 bases; J trimming: 2 bases; junction bases outside the gene matches: 10. The chain's CDR3 is CASTHGRGVNTGELFF. Here the CDR3 DNA reads TGTGCCAGCACCCATGGGAGGGGAGTTAACACCGGGGAGCTGTTTTTT.

A word on this clonotype: A much larger clone lies one base from this, so it may be a read error. This chain uses TRBV5-6 with TRBJ1-1, with 7 positions matching TRBD1. V lost 4 bases to trimming and J lost 5 bases; unmatched junction nucleotides: 11. Germline V CDR1 and CDR2: SGHDT, YYEEEE. The CDR3 contains 15 residues. The CDR3 nucleotides read TGTGCCAGCAGCGGAAAGGGGGCGATGAGGACTGAAGCTTTCTTT. Its translation: CASSGKGAMRTEAFF.

This clonotype showed up many times. V gene TRBV20-1 combines with J gene TRBJ1-4; no firm D call. From germline, CDR1 is DFQATT and CDR2 SNEGSKA (reference sequence). With 1 base removed from V and 11 bases from J, the gap between germline ends came to 8 bases. The CDR3 has 11 residues. The CDR3 sequence: CSARGPGKLFF. In DNA form, the CDR3 reads TGCAGTGCTAGAGGTCCTGGGAAACTGTTTTTT.